This record covers a single TCR beta chain. The CDR3 runs to 14 residues. V shed 2 bases, J shed 7 bases, and the junction held 8 bases outside the gene matches. CDR1 and CDR2 from the germline V gene are SGHDT and YYEEEE. Measured with immunoSEQ multiplex PCR; TCRdb has only the in-frame clones, and not every one. This sample yields 20,000 to 25,000 clones, of which roughly 42% are seen a single time; around 0.66% belongs to the top ten. This sample is part of a study of graft-versus-host responses after intestinal transplantation. This sequence originates from a human patient who received an intestinal transplant. This chain links TRBV5-6 with TRBJ2-7; TRBD1 matches 8 bases. The sample was alloreactive CD4+ T cells from a mixed lymphocyte reaction culture, taken before intestinal transplant. Sample subset: CFSE-low proliferating T cells sorted from roughly six-day pre-transplant mixed lymphocyte reaction (GvH or HvG direction). This CDR3 is CASSLTGGTGEQYF. DNA of the CDR3: TGTGCCAGCAGCTTAACAGGGGGTACGGGGGAGCAGTACTTC.